This TCR beta chain was documented in a study of cytomegalovirus exposure and HLA in healthy donors. Overall study context: Inside one of the first data releases sat tens of millions of unique TCRs taken from HLA-typed donors. Notes on the study in general: A later analysis found that most CMV-associated TCR beta chains appeared HLA-restricted. Accurate prediction of most subjects' HLA-A and HLA-B alleles from TCR beta sequences was reported.

Primers included in the PCR were 60 Vbeta and 13 Jbeta primers. Sequencing used immunoSEQ multiplex PCR; TCRdb keeps in-frame clones, though not all of them. The sample lists about 220,000 clones; about 81% were seen once. The CDR3 extends over 18 amino acids. About this clone itself: Its antigen is as yet unknown.

Sequencing was performed on PBMCs. The source of this sequence is a woman aged 40 to 50 in good health and CMV-seropositive. The chain employs TRBV21-1 and TRBJ1-5; the table's D call, TRBD1, has no DNA check behind it. TRBV21-1 is classified as a pseudogene. The CDR3 here is CASSKRDREVVRNQPQHF. In nucleotides, the CDR3 is TGTGCCAGCAGCAAACGGGACAGGGAGGTCGTTCGCAATCAGCCCCAGCATTTT.